These 17 T cell receptor beta chains originate from one sample sequenced in a study of metastatic and nonmetastatic thyroid tumors. Using MiXCR, TCRdb re-called clones from the PCR reads. The profile shows 84,000 or so clones, less than 10% of them singletons. Patients were all untreated before their thyroid surgery. The sequenced material came from blood. These receptor sequences come from a female donor with papillary thyroid cancer or a benign thyroid nodule (not recorded which). Some clones in this sample may be carry-over from other donors' samples.

This clone was counted many times. The chain is built from TRBV24-1 and TRBJ2-2, with D tentatively TRBD2 (6 bases). The CDR3 length is 17 residues. V was cut by 4 bases and J by 7 bases, with 21 bases left in between. Germline loops: CDR1 KGHDR, CDR2 SFDVKD. The CDR3 here is CATSDPEWDSRLGELFF. For the CDR3, the DNA is TGTGCCACCAGTGACCCCGAATGGGACTCGCGTCTCGGGGAGCTGTTTTTT.

This clone has ten or more counts. The rearrangement joins TRBV28 to TRBJ2-1; 8 nucleotides match TRBD1. The CDR3 runs 14 residues. V was clipped by 8 bases and J by 1 base; unmatched bases: 4. In germline, CDR1 is MDHEN, CDR2 SYDVKM. The CDR3 nucleotides are TGTGCCAGCGATACAGGGGGTTCCTACAATGAGCAGTTCTTC. Its translation is CASDTGGSYNEQFF.

The table lists this clone with many counts. This chain connects TRBV29-1 to TRBJ1-2; D unresolved. The length of the CDR3 is 13 residues. V was trimmed by 1 base and J by 6 bases, leaving 12 bases between them. CDR1 is SQVTM and CDR2 is ANQGSEA in the germline V gene. This chain's CDR3 is CSVEAGGSHGYTF. The CDR3 nucleotides are TGCAGCGTTGAAGCAGGAGGGTCCCATGGCTACACCTTC.

The sample holds many counts of this clone. This sequence joins TRBV15 and TRBJ1-5; D is unclear. Trimming took 5 bases from V and 5 from J, leaving 7 bases between them. Per the germline V gene, CDR1 is LNHNV and CDR2 is YYDKDF (reference sequence). The CDR3 sequence is 12 residues long. CDR3 sequence (DNA): TGTGCCACCAGCTATCCCGATCAGCCCCAGCATTTT. Translation: CATSYPDQPQHF.

CDR3 coding DNA: TGTGCCAGCAGAGGACTAGCGGGGGGGTGTGAGACCCAGTACTTC. It is translated as CASRGLAGGCETQYF. The chain joins TRBV12-3 or TRBV12-4 to TRBJ2-5, with 15 bases fitting TRBD2. The CDR3 loop spans 15 amino acids. V shed 6 bases and J 5 bases; nucleotides not matched to a gene: 4.

This clone was observed at least ten times. The CDR3 region is CAWMQGFNTEAFF. The CDR3 DNA is TGTGCCTGGATGCAGGGGTTTAACACTGAAGCTTTCTTT. The V and J genes are TRBV30 and TRBJ1-1; a possible D gene is TRBD1 (6 bases). Trimming stripped 4 bases from V and 2 bases from J, with 11 bases between. Per the germline V gene, CDR1 is GTSNPN and CDR2 is SVGIG (reference sequence). The CDR3 consists of 13 residues.

Note on this clone: At one boundary the junction diverges from the germline segment, which might be a read error. The chain uses TRBV7-2 and TRBJ2-2; 7 bases map to TRBD1. The germline V gene encodes CDR1 SGHTA and CDR2 FQGNSA. The CDR3 consists of 15 residues. The CDR3 sequence: CARSFIQGVGGELFF. CDR3 in DNA: TGTGCCCGCAGCTTTATCCAGGGGGTGGGCGGGGAGCTGTTTTTT.

V gene TRBV6-1 combines with J gene TRBJ1-6; TRBD1 agrees at 10 bases. The CDR3 contains 16 residues. V was clipped by 1 base and J by 4 bases; unmatched bases: 1. Germline V gene sequence: CDR1 MNHNS, CDR2 SASEGT. CDR3 sequence (DNA): TGTGCCAGCAGTGAAGGGACAGGGGGGTATAATTCACCCCTCCACTTT. Translation: CASSEGTGGYNSPLHF.

This clone was picked up many times. The chain is built from TRBV12-3 or TRBV12-4 and TRBJ1-3, with no clear D. The germline V and J ends were trimmed by 7 bases and 0 bases, with 7 bases remaining between them. The CDR3 extends over 13 amino acids. The CDR3 DNA reads TGTGCCAGCATCGGAGACTCTGGAAACACCATATATTTT. Translation: CASIGDSGNTIYF.

This clone was counted many times. The chain joins TRBV3-1 to TRBJ2-7; D may correspond to TRBD1 or TRBD2 (5 bases each). Germline lookup yields CDR1 LGHDT and CDR2 YNNKEL (reference sequence). The ends were cut back, 0 bases at V and 2 bases at J, with 8 bases in the middle. There are 14 residues in the CDR3. This CDR3 reads CASSQERGAYEQYF. In DNA form, the CDR3 reads TGTGCCAGCAGCCAAGAGAGGGGAGCCTACGAGCAGTACTTC.

This clone was seen at least ten times. V gene TRBV2 combines with J gene TRBJ2-2; 11 bases are shared with TRBD1. Germline V gene sequence: CDR1 SNHLY, CDR2 FYNNEI. The CDR3 has 14 residues. V shed 8 bases and J 5 bases; nucleotides not matched to a gene: 4. CDR3 DNA sequence: TGTGCCAGCGCGGGACAGGGGGTTACCGGGGAGCTGTTTTTT. This encodes CASAGQGVTGELFF.

This clone was seen many times. The chain recombines TRBV16 with TRBJ1-2, with no clear D. The V end lost 1 base, the J end lost 8 bases, and 8 bases lay between the germline ends. CDR3 length equals 12 residues. Germline values: CDR1 KGHSY, CDR2 FQNENV. The CDR3 spells CASSQWVGGYTF. As DNA, the CDR3 is TGTGCCAGCAGCCAATGGGTAGGCGGCTACACCTTC.

In this sample, this clone turned up many times. The V call is TRBV20-1, the J call TRBJ2-1; 10 bases agree with TRBD2. The germline V gene encodes CDR1 DFQATT and CDR2 SNEGSKA (reference sequence). This CDR3 is 15 amino acids long. V lost 0 bases and J lost 6; bases outside the gene matches: 5. The CDR3 here is CSARDLAGDVNEQFF. The CDR3 coding sequence is TGCAGTGCTAGAGACCTAGCGGGGGATGTCAATGAGCAGTTCTTC.

This clone occurred many times. The sample contains more than one DNA sequence encoding this CDR3. The chain joins TRBV20-1 to TRBJ1-1; D is unclear. The CDR3 length is 12 residues. V was shortened by 2 bases and J by 3 bases, with 7 bases between the two germline ends. CDR1 DFQATT and CDR2 SNEGSKA come from the germline V gene (reference sequence). CDR3 DNA: TGCAGTGCTAGACGGGGTGACACTGAAGCTTTCTTT. Translating gives CSARRGDTEAFF.

This clone was found many times. This chain joins TRBV5-4 and TRBJ2-7, with a weak D call TRBD1 (5 bases). The CDR3 spans 13 residues. The V gene's germline CDR1 is SGHNT and CDR2 YYREEE (reference sequence). V was clipped by 0 bases and J by 5 bases, with 9 bases between them. This CDR3 reads CASSLGQWDEQYF. The CDR3 region has the DNA TGTGCCAGCAGCTTGGGACAGTGGGACGAGCAGTACTTC.

V is TRBV20-1 and J is TRBJ1-2, with D maybe TRBD1 (6 bases). The CDR3 covers 12 residues. CDR1 DFQATT and CDR2 SNEGSKA come from the germline V gene (reference sequence). Trimming removed 6 bases at V and 8 bases at J, with 16 bases between. This CDR3 is CSATGQKRGYTF. The CDR3 DNA sequence: TGCAGTGCCACGGGACAAAAGCGGGGCTACACCTTC.

In its sample, this clone was seen many times. The chain has TRBV6-1 and TRBJ2-7; D ambiguous. The CDR3 sequence is 12 residues long. Germline V gene sequence: CDR1 MNHNS, CDR2 SASEGT. Trimming stripped 4 bases from V and 4 bases from J, with 8 bases between. CDR3 nucleotide sequence: TGTGCCAGCAGTGCCGTTCCTTACGAGCAGTACTTC. It yields the protein CASSAVPYEQYF.